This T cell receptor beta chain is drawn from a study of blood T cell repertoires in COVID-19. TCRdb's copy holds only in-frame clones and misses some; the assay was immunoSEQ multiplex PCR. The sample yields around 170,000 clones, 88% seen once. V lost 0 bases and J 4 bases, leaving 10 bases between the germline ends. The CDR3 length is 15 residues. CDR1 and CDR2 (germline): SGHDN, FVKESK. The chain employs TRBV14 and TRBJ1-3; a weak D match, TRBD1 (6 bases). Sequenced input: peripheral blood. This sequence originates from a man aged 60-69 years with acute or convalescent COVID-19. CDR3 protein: CASSQDHRVGNTIYF. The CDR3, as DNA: TGTGCCAGCAGCCAAGATCACAGGGTGGGAAACACCATATATTTT.